Reported below is one T cell receptor (beta chain). Survey-level TCR beta sequencing used the immunoSEQ assay. The protocol was immunoSEQ multiplex PCR, while the TCRdb copy is restricted to in-frame clones and leaves out a portion. The sample records approximately 70,000 clones, around 93% being singletons. Trimming pared 0 bases from V and 8 bases from J, leaving 5 bases between. The CDR3 is 12 amino acids. Germline lookup yields CDR1 KGHSH and CDR2 LQKENI. Sequencing was performed on PBMCs. The gene calls are TRBV18 and TRBJ2-1; D gene uncertain. This receptor was taken from a man aged 35-49 years with rheumatoid arthritis. The CDR3 DNA is TGTGCCAGCTCACCACCTCGCGATGAGCAGTTCTTC. The encoded protein is CASSPPRDEQFF.